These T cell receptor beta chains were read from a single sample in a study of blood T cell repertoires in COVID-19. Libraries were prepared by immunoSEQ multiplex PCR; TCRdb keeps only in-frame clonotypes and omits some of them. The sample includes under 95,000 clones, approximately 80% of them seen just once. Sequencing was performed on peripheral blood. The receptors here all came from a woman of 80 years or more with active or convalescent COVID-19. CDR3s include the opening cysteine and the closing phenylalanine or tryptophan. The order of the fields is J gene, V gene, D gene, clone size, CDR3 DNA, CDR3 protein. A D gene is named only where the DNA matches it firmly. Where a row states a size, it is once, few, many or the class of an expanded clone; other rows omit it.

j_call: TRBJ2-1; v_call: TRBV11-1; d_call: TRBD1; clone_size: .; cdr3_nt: TGTGCCAGCAGCCTCGGACAGGCCTCCTACAATGAGCAGTTCTTC; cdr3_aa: CASSLGQASYNEQFF
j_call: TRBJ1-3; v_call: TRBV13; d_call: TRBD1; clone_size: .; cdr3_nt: TGTGCCAGCAGCCACAGGGGTTCTGGAAACACCATATATTTT; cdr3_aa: CASSHRGSGNTIYF
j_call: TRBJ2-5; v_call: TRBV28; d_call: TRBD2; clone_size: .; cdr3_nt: TGTGCCAGCAGTTTAATGCCTAGCGGGAGAGAGGTTGGAGAGACCCAGTACTTC; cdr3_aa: CASSLMPSGREVGETQYF
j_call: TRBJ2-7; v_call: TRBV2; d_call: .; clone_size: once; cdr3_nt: TGTGCCAGCATGGCGGCGGGGTGGGTACCCGCCTACGAGCAGTACTTC; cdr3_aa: CASMAAGWVPAYEQYF
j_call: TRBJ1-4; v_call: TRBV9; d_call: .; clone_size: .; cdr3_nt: TGTGCCAGCAGCCTACATCAGGGGCAGGATGGTGAAAAACTGTTTTTT; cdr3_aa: CASSLHQGQDGEKLFF
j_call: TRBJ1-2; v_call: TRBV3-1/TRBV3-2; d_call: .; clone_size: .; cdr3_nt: TGTGCCAGCAGCCAAGAATCCCTCCAGGCAAATGGCTACACCTTC; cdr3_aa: CASSQESLQANGYTF
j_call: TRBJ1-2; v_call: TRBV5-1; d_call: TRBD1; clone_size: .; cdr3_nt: TGCGCCAGCAGCTTCAGGGGGCAAGGCTATGGCTACACCTTC; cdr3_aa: CASSFRGQGYGYTF
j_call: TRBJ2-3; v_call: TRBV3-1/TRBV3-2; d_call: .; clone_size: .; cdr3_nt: TGTGCCAGCAGCGAGGCAGGGGTCCTGAGCACAGATACGCAGTATTTT; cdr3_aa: CASSEAGVLSTDTQYF
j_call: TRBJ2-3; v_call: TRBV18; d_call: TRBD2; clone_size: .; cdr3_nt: TGTGCCAGCTCATCCTGGACTAGCGGGGGAACAGATACGCAGTATTTT; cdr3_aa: CASSSWTSGGTDTQYF
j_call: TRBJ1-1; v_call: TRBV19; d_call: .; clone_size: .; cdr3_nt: TGTGCCAGTAGTCCCCAGACCTGGGGGAGGCACGAAGCTTTCTTT; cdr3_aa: CASSPQTWGRHEAFF
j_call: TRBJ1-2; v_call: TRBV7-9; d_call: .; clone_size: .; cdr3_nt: TGTGCCAGCAGCCCTACGATTTATGGCTACACCTTC; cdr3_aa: CASSPTIYGYTF
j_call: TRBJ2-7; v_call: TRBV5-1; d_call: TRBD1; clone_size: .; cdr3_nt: TGCGCCAGCAGCTTCGTAACAGGGGCTCACGAGCAGTACTTC; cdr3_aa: CASSFVTGAHEQYF
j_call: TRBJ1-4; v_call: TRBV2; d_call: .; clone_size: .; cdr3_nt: TGTGCCAGCATTTGGGCAGGGACTAATGAAAAACTGTTTTTT; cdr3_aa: CASIWAGTNEKLFF
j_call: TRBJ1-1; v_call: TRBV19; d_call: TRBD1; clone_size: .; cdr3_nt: TGTGCCAGTAGTACCAGCCGGGACAGCGAAGCTTTCTTT; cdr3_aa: CASSTSRDSEAFF
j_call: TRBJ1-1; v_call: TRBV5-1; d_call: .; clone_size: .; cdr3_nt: TGCGCCAGCAGCCCCAAGCCGGAGGGCACTGAAGCTTTCTTT; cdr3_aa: CASSPKPEGTEAFF
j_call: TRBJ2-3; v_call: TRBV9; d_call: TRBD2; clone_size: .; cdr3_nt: TGTGCCAGCAGCATAGGACTAGCGGCGACAGATACGCAGTATTTT; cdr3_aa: CASSIGLAATDTQYF
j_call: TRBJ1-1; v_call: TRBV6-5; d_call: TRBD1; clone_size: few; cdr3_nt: TGTGCCAGCAGATCCTGGACAGGGGGTAACACTGAAGCTTTCTTT; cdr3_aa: CASRSWTGGNTEAFF
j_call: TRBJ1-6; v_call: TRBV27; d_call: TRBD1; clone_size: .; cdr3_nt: TGTGCCAGCACCGGACAGGGGCCCTATAATTCACCCCTCCACTTT; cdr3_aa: CASTGQGPYNSPLHF
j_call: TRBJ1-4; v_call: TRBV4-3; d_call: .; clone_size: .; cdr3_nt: TGCGCCAGCAGCCAAGATCTTGGCAGGGATGAAAAACTGTTTTTT; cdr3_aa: CASSQDLGRDEKLFF
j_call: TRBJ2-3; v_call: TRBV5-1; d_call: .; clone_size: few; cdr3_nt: TGCGCCAGCAGCCCGGGGGTAAGCACAGATACGCAGTATTTT; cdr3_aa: CASSPGVSTDTQYF
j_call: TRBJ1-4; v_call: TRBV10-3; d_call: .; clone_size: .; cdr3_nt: TGTGCCATCAGTGAACAGGACCGCGCAACTAATGAAAAACTGTTTTTT; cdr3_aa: CAISEQDRATNEKLFF
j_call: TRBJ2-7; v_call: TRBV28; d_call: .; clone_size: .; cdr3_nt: TGTGCCAGCCGTGGGGCGGAGAGGATCTACGAGCAGTACTTC; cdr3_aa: CASRGAERIYEQYF
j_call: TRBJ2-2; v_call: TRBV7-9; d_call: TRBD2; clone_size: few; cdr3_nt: TGTGCCAGCAGCTTAGTCTCGGGGGGATCCGGGGAGCTGTTTTTT; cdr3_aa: CASSLVSGGSGELFF
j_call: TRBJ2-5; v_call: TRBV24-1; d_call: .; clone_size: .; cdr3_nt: TGTGCCACCAGTGAACCAGGGCAAGAGACCCAGTACTTC; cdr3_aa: CATSEPGQETQYF
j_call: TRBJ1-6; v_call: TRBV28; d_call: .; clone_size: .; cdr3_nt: TGTGCCAGCAGTTCCCAGGGCGGGGATTGGTCACCCCTCCACTTT; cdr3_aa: CASSSQGGDWSPLHF
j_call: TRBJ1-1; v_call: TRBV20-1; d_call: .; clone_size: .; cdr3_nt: TGCAGTGCTAGTCAAGGGGACACTGAAGCTTTCTTT; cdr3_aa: CSASQGDTEAFF
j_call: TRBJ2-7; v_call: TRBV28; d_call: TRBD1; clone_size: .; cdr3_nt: TGTGCCAGCAGTTTTCTTCAGGACAGGGTCCAATTTAGCTTC; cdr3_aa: CASSFLQDRVQFSF
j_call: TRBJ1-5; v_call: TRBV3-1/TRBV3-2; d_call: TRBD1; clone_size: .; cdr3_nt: TGTGCCAGCAGCAGGCAGGGGGCTCGGCAGCCCCAGCATTTT; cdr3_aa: CASSRQGARQPQHF
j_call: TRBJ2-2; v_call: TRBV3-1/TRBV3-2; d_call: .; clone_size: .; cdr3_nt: TGTGCCAGCAGCCAAGACTGGGGGGGCCTCTCCGGGGAGCTGTTTTTT; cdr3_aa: CASSQDWGGLSGELFF
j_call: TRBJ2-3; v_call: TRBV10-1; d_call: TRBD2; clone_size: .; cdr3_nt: TGCGCCAGTAGAAGCGGGAACGGTGTTGACACAGATACGCAGTATTTT; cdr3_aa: CASRSGNGVDTDTQYF
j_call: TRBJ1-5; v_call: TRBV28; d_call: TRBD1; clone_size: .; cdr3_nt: TGTGCCAGCAGTCGAACAGGGGTTGGAAATCAGCCCCAGCATTTT; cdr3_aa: CASSRTGVGNQPQHF
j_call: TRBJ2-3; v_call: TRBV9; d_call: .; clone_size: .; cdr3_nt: TGTGCCAGCAGCGGAGGGCCCCCTAGGGGCACAGATACGCAGTATTTT; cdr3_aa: CASSGGPPRGTDTQYF
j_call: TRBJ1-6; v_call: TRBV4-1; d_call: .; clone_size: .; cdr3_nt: TGCGCCAGCAGCCAAGGGTTGTCGGCCTATAATTCACCCCTCCACTTT; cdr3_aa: CASSQGLSAYNSPLHF
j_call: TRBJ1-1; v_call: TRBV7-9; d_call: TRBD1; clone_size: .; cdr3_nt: TGTGCCAGCAGCCCGCAGGGGGCTGAAGCTTTCTTT; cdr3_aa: CASSPQGAEAFF
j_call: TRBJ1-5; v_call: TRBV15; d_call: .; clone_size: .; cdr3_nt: TGTGCCACCAGAATGTATAGCAATCAGCCCCAGCATTTT; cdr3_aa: CATRMYSNQPQHF
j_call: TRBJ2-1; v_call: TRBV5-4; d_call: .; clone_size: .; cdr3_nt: TGTGCCAGCAGCTGGGGGACCAGCGGGAATGAGCAGTTCTTC; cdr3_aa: CASSWGTSGNEQFF
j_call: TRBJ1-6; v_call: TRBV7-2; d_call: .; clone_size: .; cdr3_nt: TGTGCCAGCAGCTCTTATAATTCACCCCTCCACTTT; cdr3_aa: CASSSYNSPLHF
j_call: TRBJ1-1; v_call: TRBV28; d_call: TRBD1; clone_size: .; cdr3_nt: TGTGCCAGCAGGGAGGGGGCTTGGGTGAACACTGAAGCTTTCTTT; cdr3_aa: CASREGAWVNTEAFF
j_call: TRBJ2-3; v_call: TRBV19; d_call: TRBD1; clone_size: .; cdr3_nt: TGTGCCAGCGGGACAGCCCCTGGGACGCAGTATTTT; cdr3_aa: CASGTAPGTQYF
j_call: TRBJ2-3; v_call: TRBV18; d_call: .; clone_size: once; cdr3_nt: TGTGCCAGCTCCCCAGAAGCCAGCACAGATACGCAGTATTTT; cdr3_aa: CASSPEASTDTQYF
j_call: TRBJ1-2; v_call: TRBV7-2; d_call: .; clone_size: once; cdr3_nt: TGTGCCAGCAGCGCCTGGACAGAGGATGGCTACACCTTC; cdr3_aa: CASSAWTEDGYTF
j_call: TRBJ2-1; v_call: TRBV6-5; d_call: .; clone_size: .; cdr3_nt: TGTGCCAGCAGCGAGATTCCGGACTATTACAATGAGCAGTTCTTC; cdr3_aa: CASSEIPDYYNEQFF
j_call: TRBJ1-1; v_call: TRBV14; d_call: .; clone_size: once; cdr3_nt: TGTGCCAGCAGCTCAGGGAGGGAAGCTTTCTTT; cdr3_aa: CASSSGREAFF
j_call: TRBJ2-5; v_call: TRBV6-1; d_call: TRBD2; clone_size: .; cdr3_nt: TGTGCCAGCAGTGAAGTCCCAGCGGGAGCTAAGGAGACCCAGTACTTC; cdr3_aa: CASSEVPAGAKETQYF
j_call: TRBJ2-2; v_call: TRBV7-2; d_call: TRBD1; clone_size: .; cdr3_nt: TGTGCCAGCAGCTTGACAGGGGGTGAGGAGCTGTTTTTT; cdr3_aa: CASSLTGGEELFF
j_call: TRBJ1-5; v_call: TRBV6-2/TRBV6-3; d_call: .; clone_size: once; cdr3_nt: TGTGCCAGCAGCTTAGACAGGCCCCCGGTGGGGCTCCAGCATTTT; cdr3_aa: CASSLDRPPVGLQHF
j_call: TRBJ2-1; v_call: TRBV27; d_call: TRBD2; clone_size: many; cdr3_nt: TGTGCCAGCAGTACCCCGCGGGGGAATATATATGAGCAGTTCTTC; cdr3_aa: CASSTPRGNIYEQFF
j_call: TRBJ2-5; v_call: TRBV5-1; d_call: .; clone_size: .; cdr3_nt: TGCGCCAGCAGCCTGGGGCGGTCGCAAGAGACCCAGTACTTC; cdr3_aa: CASSLGRSQETQYF
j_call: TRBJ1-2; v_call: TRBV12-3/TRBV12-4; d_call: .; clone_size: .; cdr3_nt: TGTGCCAGCAGTTTGGAGACGGGGGGTGGCTACACCTTC; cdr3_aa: CASSLETGGGYTF
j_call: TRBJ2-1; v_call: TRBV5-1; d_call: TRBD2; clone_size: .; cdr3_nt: TGCGCCAGCAGATTGGGACTAGCCCACAATGAGCAGTTCTTC; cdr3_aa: CASRLGLAHNEQFF
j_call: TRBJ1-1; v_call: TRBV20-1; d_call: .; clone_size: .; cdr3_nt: TGCAGTGCTAGTGGACAGACTTCAATGAACACTGAAGCTTTCTTT; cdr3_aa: CSASGQTSMNTEAFF
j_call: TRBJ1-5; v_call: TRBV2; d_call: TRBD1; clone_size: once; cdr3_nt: TGTGCCAGCAGCCCCGACAGGGGAAATCAGCCCCAGCATTTT; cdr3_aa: CASSPDRGNQPQHF
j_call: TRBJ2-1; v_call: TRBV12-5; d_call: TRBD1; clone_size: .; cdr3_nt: TGTGCTCAAGGCGGGACAGGGCGATACAATGAGCAGTTCTTC; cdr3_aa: CAQGGTGRYNEQFF
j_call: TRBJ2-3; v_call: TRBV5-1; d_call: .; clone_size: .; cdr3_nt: TGCGCCAGCAGCTTGGCCGTAGGGGGCACAGATACGCAGTATTTT; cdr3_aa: CASSLAVGGTDTQYF